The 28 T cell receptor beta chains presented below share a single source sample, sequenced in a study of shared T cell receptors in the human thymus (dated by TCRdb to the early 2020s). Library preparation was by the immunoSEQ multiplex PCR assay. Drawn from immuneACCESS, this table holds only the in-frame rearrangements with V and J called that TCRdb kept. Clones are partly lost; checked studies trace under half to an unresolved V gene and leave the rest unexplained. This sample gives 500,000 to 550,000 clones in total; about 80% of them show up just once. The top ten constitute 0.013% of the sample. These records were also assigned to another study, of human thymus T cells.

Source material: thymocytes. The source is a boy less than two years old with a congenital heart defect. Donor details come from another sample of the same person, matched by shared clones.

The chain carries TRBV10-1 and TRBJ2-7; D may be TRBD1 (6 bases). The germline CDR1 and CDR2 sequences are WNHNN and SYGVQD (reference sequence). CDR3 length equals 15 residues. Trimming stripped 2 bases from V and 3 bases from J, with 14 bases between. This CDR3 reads CASSEHRDKHYEQYF. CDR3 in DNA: TGCGCCAGCAGTGAGCATCGGGACAAGCACTACGAGCAGTACTTC.

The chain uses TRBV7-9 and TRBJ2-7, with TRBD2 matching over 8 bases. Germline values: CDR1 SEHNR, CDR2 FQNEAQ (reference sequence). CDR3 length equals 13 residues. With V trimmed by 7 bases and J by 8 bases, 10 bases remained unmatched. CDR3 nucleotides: TGTGCCAGCACCCCCCGGGGGGGGCCGCAGCAGTACTTC. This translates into CASTPRGGPQQYF.

CDR3 loop: CASSPGLGGHVTDTQYF. CDR3 DNA: TGTGCCAGCTCACCTGGGCTAGGGGGACACGTCACAGATACGCAGTATTTT. This rearrangement joins TRBV18 to TRBJ2-3, with D possibly TRBD1 on 6 matching bases. The CDR3 covers 17 residues. The germline CDR1 and CDR2 sequences are KGHSH and LQKENI. Between the trimmed V and J ends, which lost 3 bases and 2 bases, there was a span of 18 bases.

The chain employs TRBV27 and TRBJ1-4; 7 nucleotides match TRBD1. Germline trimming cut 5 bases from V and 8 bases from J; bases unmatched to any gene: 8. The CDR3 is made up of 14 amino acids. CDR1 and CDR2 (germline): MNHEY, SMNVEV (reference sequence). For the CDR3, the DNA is TGTGCCAGCAGTCCTGGACAGGACAGGGAAAAACTGTTTTTT. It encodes CASSPGQDREKLFF.

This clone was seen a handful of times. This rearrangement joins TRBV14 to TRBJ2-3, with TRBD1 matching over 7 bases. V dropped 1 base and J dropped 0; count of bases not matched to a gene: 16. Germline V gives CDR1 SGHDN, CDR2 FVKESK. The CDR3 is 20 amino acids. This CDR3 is CASSQVVGTGTVSSTDTQYF. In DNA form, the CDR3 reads TGTGCCAGCAGCCAAGTTGTAGGAACAGGGACAGTTTCGAGCACAGATACGCAGTATTTT.

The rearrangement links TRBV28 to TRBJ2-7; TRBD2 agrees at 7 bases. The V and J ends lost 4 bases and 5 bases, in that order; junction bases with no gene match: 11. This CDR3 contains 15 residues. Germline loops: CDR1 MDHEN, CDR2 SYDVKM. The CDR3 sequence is CASSYVRLASDEQYF. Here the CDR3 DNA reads TGTGCCAGCAGTTATGTACGACTAGCAAGCGACGAGCAGTACTTC.

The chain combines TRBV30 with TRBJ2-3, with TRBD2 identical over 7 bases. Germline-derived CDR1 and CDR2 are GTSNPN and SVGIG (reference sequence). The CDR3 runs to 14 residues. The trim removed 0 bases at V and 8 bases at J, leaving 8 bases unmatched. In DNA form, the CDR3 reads TGTGCCTGGAGTGTAGGCGGGAGCCGATCTACGCAGTATTTT. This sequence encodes CAWSVGGSRSTQYF.

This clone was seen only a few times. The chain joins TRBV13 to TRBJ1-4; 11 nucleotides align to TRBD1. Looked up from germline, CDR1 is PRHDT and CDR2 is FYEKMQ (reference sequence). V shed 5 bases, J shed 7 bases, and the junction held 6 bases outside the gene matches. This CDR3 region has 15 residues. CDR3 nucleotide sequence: TGTGCCAGCAGCCTACGGACAGGGGGCCCTGAAAAACTGTTTTTT. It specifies CASSLRTGGPEKLFF.

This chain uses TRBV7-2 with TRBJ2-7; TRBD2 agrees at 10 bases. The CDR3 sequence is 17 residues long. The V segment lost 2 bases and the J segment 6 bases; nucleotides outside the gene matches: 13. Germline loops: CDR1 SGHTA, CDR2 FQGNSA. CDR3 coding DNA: TGTGCCAGCAGCTTATATACCCTGGCTAGCGGGAGACTCGAGCAGTACTTC. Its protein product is CASSLYTLASGRLEQYF.

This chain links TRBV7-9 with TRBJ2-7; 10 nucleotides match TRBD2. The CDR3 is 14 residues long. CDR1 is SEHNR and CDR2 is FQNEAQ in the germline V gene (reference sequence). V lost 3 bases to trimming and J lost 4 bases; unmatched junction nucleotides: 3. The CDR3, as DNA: TGTGCCAGCAGCTTTGAGCGGGAGGGGTACGAGCAGTACTTC. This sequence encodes CASSFEREGYEQYF. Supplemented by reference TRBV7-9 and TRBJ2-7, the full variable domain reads DTGVSQNPRHKITKRGQNVTFRCDPISEHNRLYWYRQTLGQGPEFLTYFQNEAQLEKSRLLSDRFSAERPKGSFSTLEIQRTEQGDSAMYLCASSFEREGYEQYFGPGTRLTVT.

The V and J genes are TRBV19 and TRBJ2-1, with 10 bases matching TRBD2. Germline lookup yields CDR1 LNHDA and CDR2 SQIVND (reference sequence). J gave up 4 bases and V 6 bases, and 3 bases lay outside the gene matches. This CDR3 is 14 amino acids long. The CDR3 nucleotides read TGTGCCAGTAGAAAGCGGGAGGGATACAATGAGCAGTTCTTC. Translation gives CASRKREGYNEQFF.

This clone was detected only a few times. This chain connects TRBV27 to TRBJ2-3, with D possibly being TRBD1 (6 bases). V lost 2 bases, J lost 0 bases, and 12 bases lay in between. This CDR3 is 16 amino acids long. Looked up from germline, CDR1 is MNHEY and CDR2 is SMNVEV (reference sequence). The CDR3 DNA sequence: TGTGCCAGCAGTTTAGTCTGGGGGCAGAGCACAGATACGCAGTATTTT. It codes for CASSLVWGQSTDTQYF.

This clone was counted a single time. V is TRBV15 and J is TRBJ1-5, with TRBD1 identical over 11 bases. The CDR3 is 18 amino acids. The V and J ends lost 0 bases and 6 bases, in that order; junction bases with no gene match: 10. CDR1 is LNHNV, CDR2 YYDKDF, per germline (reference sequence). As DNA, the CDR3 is TGTGCCACCAGCAGAGACGAATCGGGACAGGGGGATTTTCAGCCCCAGCATTTT. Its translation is CATSRDESGQGDFQPQHF.

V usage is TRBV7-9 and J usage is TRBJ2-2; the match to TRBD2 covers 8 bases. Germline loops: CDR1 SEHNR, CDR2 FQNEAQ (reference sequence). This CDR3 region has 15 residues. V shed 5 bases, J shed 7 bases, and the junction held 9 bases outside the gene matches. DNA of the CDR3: TGTGCCAGCAGCCAGGAGCGGGAGTACGGCGGGGAGCTGTTTTTT. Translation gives CASSQEREYGGELFF.

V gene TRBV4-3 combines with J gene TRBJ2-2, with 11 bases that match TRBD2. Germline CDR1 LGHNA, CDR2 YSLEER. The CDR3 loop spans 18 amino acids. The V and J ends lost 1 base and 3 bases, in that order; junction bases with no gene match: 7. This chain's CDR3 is CASSQAIAGGLDTGELFF. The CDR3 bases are TGCGCCAGCAGCCAAGCGATAGCGGGAGGGCTCGACACCGGGGAGCTGTTTTTT.

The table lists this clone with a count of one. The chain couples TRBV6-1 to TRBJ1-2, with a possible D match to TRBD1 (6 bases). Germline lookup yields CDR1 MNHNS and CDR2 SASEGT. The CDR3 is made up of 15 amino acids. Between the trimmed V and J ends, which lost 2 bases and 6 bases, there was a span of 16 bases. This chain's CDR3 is CASSERPGGRNGYTF. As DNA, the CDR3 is TGTGCCAGCAGTGAACGGCCCGGGGGGCGGAATGGCTACACCTTC.

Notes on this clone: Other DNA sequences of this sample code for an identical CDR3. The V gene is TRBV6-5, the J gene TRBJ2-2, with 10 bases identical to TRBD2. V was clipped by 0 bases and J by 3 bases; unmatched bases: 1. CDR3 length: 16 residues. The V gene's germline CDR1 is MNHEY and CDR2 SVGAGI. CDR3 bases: TGTGCCAGCAGTTACTCTACTAGCGGGGACACCGGGGAGCTGTTTTTT. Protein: CASSYSTSGDTGELFF.

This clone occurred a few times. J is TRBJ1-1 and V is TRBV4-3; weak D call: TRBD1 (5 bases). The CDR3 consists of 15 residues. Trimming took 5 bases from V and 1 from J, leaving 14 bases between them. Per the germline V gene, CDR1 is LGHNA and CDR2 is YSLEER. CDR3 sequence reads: CASSTRQSPNTEAFF. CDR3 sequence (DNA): TGCGCCAGCAGCACCCGACAGTCCCCGAACACTGAAGCTTTCTTT.

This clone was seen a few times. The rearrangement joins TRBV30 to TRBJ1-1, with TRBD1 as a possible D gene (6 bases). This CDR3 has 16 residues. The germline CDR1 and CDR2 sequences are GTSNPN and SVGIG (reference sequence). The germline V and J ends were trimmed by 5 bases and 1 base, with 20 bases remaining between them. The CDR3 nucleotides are TGTGCCTGGGCCCCCCACATACAGGGATCGAACACTGAAGCTTTCTTT. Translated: CAWAPHIQGSNTEAFF.

The CDR3 nucleotides read TGTGCCAGCAGTGCGCAGGGGGCGGCTGACTACAATGAGCAGTTCTTC. Translating gives CASSAQGAADYNEQFF. The rearrangement links TRBV27 to TRBJ2-1; 8 bases line up with TRBD1. The junction had 9 bases not matched to a gene; V was cut back by 5 bases and J by 3 bases. Germline CDR1 is MNHEY and CDR2 is SMNVEV (reference sequence). The CDR3 contains 16 residues.

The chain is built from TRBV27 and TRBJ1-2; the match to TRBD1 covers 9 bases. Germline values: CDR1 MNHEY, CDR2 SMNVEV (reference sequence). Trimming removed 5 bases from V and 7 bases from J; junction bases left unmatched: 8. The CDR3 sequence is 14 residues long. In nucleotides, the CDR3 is TGTGCCAGCAGTACCCTGGGACAGGGTCGTGGCTACACCTTC. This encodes CASSTLGQGRGYTF.

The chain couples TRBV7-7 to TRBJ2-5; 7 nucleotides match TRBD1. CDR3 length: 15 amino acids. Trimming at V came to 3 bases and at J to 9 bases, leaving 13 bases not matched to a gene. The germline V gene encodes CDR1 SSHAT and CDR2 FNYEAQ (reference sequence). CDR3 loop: CASSLVGDSNSAQYF. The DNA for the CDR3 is TGTGCCAGCAGCTTGGTTGGGGACAGCAATTCGGCCCAGTACTTC.

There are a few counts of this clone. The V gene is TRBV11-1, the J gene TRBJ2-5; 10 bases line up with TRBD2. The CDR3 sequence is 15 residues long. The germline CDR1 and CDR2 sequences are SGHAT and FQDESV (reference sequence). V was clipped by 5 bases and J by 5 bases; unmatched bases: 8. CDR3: CASSPILSGGETQYF. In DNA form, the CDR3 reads TGTGCCAGCAGCCCCATCCTTAGCGGGGGGGAGACCCAGTACTTC.

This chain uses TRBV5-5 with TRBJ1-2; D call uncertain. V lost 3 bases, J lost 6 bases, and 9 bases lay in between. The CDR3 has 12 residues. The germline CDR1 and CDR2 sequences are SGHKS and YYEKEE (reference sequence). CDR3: CASSSPWHGYTF. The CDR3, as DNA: TGTGCCAGCAGCTCGCCCTGGCATGGCTACACCTTC.

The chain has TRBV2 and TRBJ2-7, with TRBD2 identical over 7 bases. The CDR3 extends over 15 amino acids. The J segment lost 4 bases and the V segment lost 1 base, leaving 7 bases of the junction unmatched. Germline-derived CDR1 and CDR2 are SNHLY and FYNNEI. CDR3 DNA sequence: TGTGCCAGCAGTGAAGGTCAGTGGGAGGGTTACGAGCAGTACTTC. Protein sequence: CASSEGQWEGYEQYF.

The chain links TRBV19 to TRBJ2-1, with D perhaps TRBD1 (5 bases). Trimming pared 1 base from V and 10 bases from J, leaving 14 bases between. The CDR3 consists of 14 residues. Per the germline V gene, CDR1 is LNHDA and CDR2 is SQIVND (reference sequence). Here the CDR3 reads CASSIVSRDGEQFF. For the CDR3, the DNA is TGTGCCAGTAGTATAGTTTCCAGGGATGGGGAGCAGTTCTTC. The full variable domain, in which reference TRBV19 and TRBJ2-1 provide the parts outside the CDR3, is DGGITQSPKYLFRKEGQNVTLSCEQNLNHDAMYWYRQDPGQGLRLIYYSQIVNDFQKGDIAEGYSVSREKKESFPLTVTSAQKNPTAFYLCASSIVSRDGEQFFGPGTRLTVL.

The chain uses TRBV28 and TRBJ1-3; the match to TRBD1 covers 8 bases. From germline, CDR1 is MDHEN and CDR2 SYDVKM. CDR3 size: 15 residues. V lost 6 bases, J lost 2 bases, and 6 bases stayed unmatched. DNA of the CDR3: TGTGCCAGCAGAGCCGACAGGGGCCCTGGAAACACCATATATTTT. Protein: CASRADRGPGNTIYF. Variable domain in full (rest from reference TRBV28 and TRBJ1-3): DVKVTQSSRYLVKRTGEKVFLECVQDMDHENMFWYRQDPGLGLRLIYFSYDVKMKEKGDIPEGYSVSREKKERFSLILESASTNQTSMYLCASRADRGPGNTIYFGEGSWLTVV.

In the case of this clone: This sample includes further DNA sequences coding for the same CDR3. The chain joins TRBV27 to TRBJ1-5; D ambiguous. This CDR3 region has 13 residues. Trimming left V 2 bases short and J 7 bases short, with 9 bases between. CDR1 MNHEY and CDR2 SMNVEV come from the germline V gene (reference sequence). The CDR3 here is CASSLTPGQPQHF. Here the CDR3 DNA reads TGTGCCAGCAGTTTAACTCCGGGGCAGCCCCAGCATTTT.